This TCR beta chain stems from a study of naive and memory T cell subsets. Whole-study results and caveats: Possibly reflecting memory cells re-expressing CD45RA, a few larger clonotypes occurred in naive repertoires, especially CD8. Gini index rose across naive, CM, EM and EMRA in CD4 and CD8. Over 90% of naive TCR sequences appeared only once, unlike memory subsets.

CDR1 is SQVTM, CDR2 ANQGSEA, per germline. The CDR3 is made up of 16 amino acids. The V end lost 7 bases, the J end lost 0 bases, and 21 bases lay between the germline ends. Both TRBC1 and TRBC2 were covered by a beta constant-region primer of two equimolar oligonucleotides. Nested alpha and beta constant-region primers with the SP2 primer drove four PCR rounds on ligated cDNA. TCRdb itself ran the UMI-ligation and nested PCR reads through MiXCR, one entry per CDR3 protein. The sample holds about 150,000 distinct CDR3 sequences; approximately 22% are singletons and the top ten take around 0.097%. This clonotype has just a few counts. No antigen is known for it. CD4 T cells were positively selected, then CD8 T cells from the CD4-negative fraction. Cells stained for CD3, CD4, CD8, CD45RA and CD27 were sorted into four subsets.

The sequence was obtained from a human donor in good health. What was sequenced was naive CD4+ T cells from blood. The V gene is TRBV29-1, the J gene TRBJ1-1; possible D gene TRBD1, 5 bases. The CDR3, as DNA: TGCAGCGGCCGCAGTCCAGGGCTCGGGGTGAACACTGAAGCTTTCTTT. Its translation: CSGRSPGLGVNTEAFF. The variable domain in full, completed from reference TRBV29-1 and TRBJ1-1, reads SAVISQKPSRDICQRGTSLTIQCQVDSQVTMMFWYRQQPGQSLTLIATANQGSEATYESGFVIDKFPISRPNLTFSTLTVSNMSPEDSSIYLCSGRSPGLGVNTEAFFGQGTRLTVV.